This T cell receptor (beta chain) was documented in a study of cytomegalovirus exposure and HLA in healthy donors. Study-wide findings and caveats: Later, an analysis showed that TCR beta chains associated with HLA were more clonally expanded than others that were equally common. A later analysis associated roughly 15,000 TCR beta sequences with HLA alleles at a 0.05 false discovery rate.

The germline V gene has CDR1 SGHAT and CDR2 FQNNGV. Trimming left V 5 bases short and J 9 bases short, with 14 bases between. CDR3 length equals 13 residues. This clone came up once. The antigen is not known. Vbeta (60) and Jbeta (13) primers were used in the PCR. In the study's own analysis: In a later analysis, about 12 million of approximately 80 million unique beta chains occurred in at least two donors. Repertoires were generated with immunoSEQ multiplex PCR, while TCRdb's copy carries only in-frame clones and drops some. For V, J and clone size, that table is used; D and trimming come from the DNA. Counted here are about 170,000 clones, 65% to 85% occurring once; the ten biggest clones make up under 6%.

The chain is built from TRBV11-2 and TRBJ2-1; weak D call: TRBD2 (6 bases). The origin of this receptor is a woman aged 50 to 65 in good health and CMV-seropositive. Sequences were obtained from PBMCs. The DNA for the CDR3 is TGTGCCAGCAGCCCCGGGGCCGGGGGTGAGCAGTTCTTC. Residues: CASSPGAGGEQFF.